This T cell receptor (beta chain) was found in a study of T cells after yellow fever vaccination. Findings and caveats of the study: Contaminants from the bulk population, in the form of abundant clonotypes, could be found in FACS-sorted repertoires. It was a weaker secondary response, yet one that peaked faster, at day 5 versus 15.

This clonotype occurred a few times. Its antigen is not known. The germline gives CDR1 MNHEY, CDR2 SMNVEV (reference sequence). The CDR3 is made up of 14 amino acids. The V gene lost 6 bases and the J gene lost 2 bases, with 14 bases spanning the gap. TCRdb processed the 5' RACE reads anew with MiXCR; each CDR3 protein has one entry. Altogether about 580,000 distinct CDR3 sequences are present, around 16% being singletons, with the ten largest covering roughly 17%. The material sequenced was PBMCs, taken 5 to 6 days after the first yellow fever vaccination. The chain has TRBV27 and TRBJ2-7; a weak D match, TRBD1 (5 bases). The receptor comes from a man between 18 and 35 years old who received the YFV17D yellow fever vaccine. Here the CDR3 DNA reads TGTGCCAGCAGAACCCTGGACACTACCTACGAGCAGTACTTC. It encodes CASRTLDTTYEQYF.